This T cell receptor (beta chain) came from a study of radiation and T cells in renal cell carcinoma. Study-level findings and limits: From baseline, blood top tumor clonotypes peaked at 2 weeks post-radiation. Tumor samples were small regions of approximately 0.92 g. No pretreatment tumor biopsies were available for baseline clonotypes.

Sample treatment: 15 Gy SBRT to primary tumor, nephrectomy 4 weeks later. This CDR3 has 13 residues. V lost 6 bases to trimming and J lost 6 bases; unmatched junction nucleotides: 3. CDR1 is MNHEY, CDR2 SVGAGI, per germline. Concerning this clone itself: Its antigen is not identified.

Assay: immunoSEQ multiplex PCR; the TCRdb copy retains only in-frame clones and omits some. The table shows around 15,000 clones, with roughly 50% occurring only once. Sequencing used tumor tissue, obtained from a patient whose treatment included radiotherapy and nephrectomy. The receptor comes from an older woman with renal cell carcinoma. V gene TRBV6-5 combines with J gene TRBJ1-4, with 8 bases identical to TRBD1. CDR3 protein: CASRDRGDEKLFF. In nucleotides, the CDR3 is TGTGCCAGCAGAGACAGGGGTGATGAAAAACTGTTTTTT.